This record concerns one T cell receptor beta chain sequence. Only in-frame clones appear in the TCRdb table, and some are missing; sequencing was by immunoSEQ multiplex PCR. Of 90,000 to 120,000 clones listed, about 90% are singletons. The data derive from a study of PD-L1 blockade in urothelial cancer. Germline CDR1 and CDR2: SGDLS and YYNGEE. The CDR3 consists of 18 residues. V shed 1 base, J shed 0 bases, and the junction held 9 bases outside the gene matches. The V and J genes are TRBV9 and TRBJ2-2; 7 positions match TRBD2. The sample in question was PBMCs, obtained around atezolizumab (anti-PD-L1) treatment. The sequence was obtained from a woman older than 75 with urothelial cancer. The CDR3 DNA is TGTGCCAGCAGCGTACTTCCCCTAGCGGACTCGAACACCGGGGAGCTGTTTTTT. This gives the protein CASSVLPLADSNTGELFF.